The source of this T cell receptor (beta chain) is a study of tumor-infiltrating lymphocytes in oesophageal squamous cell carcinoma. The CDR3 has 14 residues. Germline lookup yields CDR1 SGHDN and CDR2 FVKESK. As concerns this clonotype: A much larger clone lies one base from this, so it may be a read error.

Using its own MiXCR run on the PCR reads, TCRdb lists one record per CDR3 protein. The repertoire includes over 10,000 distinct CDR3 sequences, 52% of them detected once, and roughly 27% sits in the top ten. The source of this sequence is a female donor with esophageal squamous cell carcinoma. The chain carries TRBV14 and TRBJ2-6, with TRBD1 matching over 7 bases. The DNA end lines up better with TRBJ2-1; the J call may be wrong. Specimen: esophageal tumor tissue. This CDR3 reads CASSQPGQSYEQFF. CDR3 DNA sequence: TGTGCCAGCAGCCAACCGGGACAGTCCTACGAGCAGTTCTTC.